This TCR beta chain was captured by sequencing in a study of cytomegalovirus exposure and HLA in healthy donors. Concerning this clone: What it recognizes is unknown.

The PCR was carried out with 60 Vbeta primers and 13 Jbeta primers. The assay was immunoSEQ multiplex PCR, and TCRdb's table has in-frame clones only and misses some. The table has over 150,000 clones, 75% to 85% seen once; the top ten hold under 2.5%. General observations from the study: The study had only CMV serostatus as immune exposure information.

Trimming took 5 bases from V and 0 from J, leaving 14 bases between them. The length of the CDR3 is 15 residues. Looked up from germline, CDR1 is SGHTA and CDR2 is FQGNSA. The TCR sequence derives from a woman aged 30 to 39 in good health and CMV-seronegative. V usage is TRBV7-2 and J usage is TRBJ2-7, with D possibly being TRBD1 (5 bases). Sequenced: PBMCs. This CDR3 is CASSADSASSYEQYF. The CDR3 bases are TGTGCCAGCAGCGCAGACAGCGCAAGCTCCTACGAGCAGTACTTC. The variable domain in full, completed from reference TRBV7-2 and TRBJ2-7, reads GAGVSQSPSNKVTEKGKDVELRCDPISGHTALYWYRQSLGQGLEFLIYFQGNSAPDKSGLPSDRFSAERTGGSVSTLTIQRTQQEDSAVYLCASSADSASSYEQYFGPGTRLTVT.